A single sample gave rise to the 23 T cell receptor beta chains below, sequenced in a study of T cells in Graves' hyperthyroidism and ophthalmopathy. It was RNA transcripts that yielded the amplified TCR beta CDR3 regions. Carried out on the TCR CDR3, a first-round RT-PCR used the HTBI primer set. TCRdb recomputed calls from the multiplex PCR reads with MiXCR, one row per CDR3 protein. The sample records roughly 170,000 distinct CDR3 sequences, about 17% being singletons. The sequenced material came from blood. The receptors come from a woman between 45 and 60 years old with Graves' hyperthyroidism.

This clonotype was counted many times. This chain connects TRBV6-1 to TRBJ1-2; D is unresolved. The CDR3 extends over 16 amino acids. The germline V gene has CDR1 MNHNS and CDR2 SASEGT. V shed 5 bases and J shed 4 bases, with 20 bases lying between them. CDR3 sequence reads: CASSSQPGRVGYGYTF. In DNA form, the CDR3 reads TGTGCCAGCAGTTCCCAACCCGGGAGGGTAGGCTATGGCTACACCTTC.

This clonotype was recorded at least ten times. The chain uses TRBV19 and TRBJ2-3; 8 bases align to TRBD2. With 4 bases clipped from V and 2 bases from J, the junction kept 8 bases outside the gene matches. Per the germline V gene, CDR1 is LNHDA and CDR2 is SQIVND (reference sequence). CDR3 length equals 16 residues. DNA of the CDR3: TGTGCCAGTAGTAATCGGGGGGGGCGAAACACAGATACGCAGTATTTT. Its translation is CASSNRGGRNTDTQYF.

The V and J genes are TRBV20-1 and TRBJ1-1; D gene ambiguous. Germline CDR1 and CDR2: DFQATT and SNEGSKA (reference sequence). The CDR3 length is 12 residues. Trimming pared 3 bases from V and 8 bases from J, leaving 13 bases between. The CDR3 nucleotides are TGCAGTGCTAGGCCCTCTCTCCTCGAAGCTTTCTTT. This encodes CSARPSLLEAFF.

The table lists this clonotype with many counts. The chain is built from TRBV11-2 and TRBJ2-3, with D possibly being TRBD1 or TRBD2 (7 bases each). Trimming took 7 bases from V and 3 from J, leaving 26 bases between them. The CDR3 has 18 residues. Germline CDR1 reads SGHAT; CDR2 reads FQNNGV. DNA for the CDR3: TGTGCCAGCACCTTGGATGGGGGGGCAGGGGGTTCTACAGATACGCAGTATTTT. Residues: CASTLDGGAGGSTDTQYF.

This clonotype was recorded at least ten times. The chain's CDR3 is CASKGNTEAFF. The CDR3, as DNA: TGTGCCAGCAAGGGAAACACTGAAGCTTTCTTT. The chain has TRBV28 and TRBJ1-1; D gene unclear. The V and J ends lost 7 bases and 2 bases respectively, with 5 bases between them. The CDR3 runs 11 residues. Germline CDR1 is MDHEN and CDR2 is SYDVKM.

At least ten counts were recorded for this clonotype. This may come from a read error, since a much larger clone is one base off. V gene TRBV20-1 combines with J gene TRBJ1-1; TRBD1 matches at 9 bases. The CDR3 contains 15 residues. The germline gives CDR1 DFQATT, CDR2 SNEGSKA (reference sequence). DNA for the CDR3: TGCAGTGCTCGAAGGGGACAGGGAGGGAACACTGGAGCTTTCTTT. Protein product: CSARRGQGGNTGAFF.

This clonotype was counted many times. The CDR3 reads CASSLSPQGYYNEQFF. CDR3 bases: TGTGCCAGCAGCTTATCCCCACAGGGATACTACAATGAGCAGTTCTTC. The chain uses TRBV7-2 and TRBJ2-1, with D possibly TRBD1 on 6 matching bases. V was shortened by 2 bases and J by 3 bases, with 14 bases between the two germline ends. The V gene's germline CDR1 is SGHTA and CDR2 FQGNSA. This CDR3 has 16 residues.

At least ten counts were recorded for this clonotype. This chain connects TRBV19 to TRBJ2-7; 13 bases agree with TRBD2. Germline CDR1 and CDR2: LNHDA and SQIVND (reference sequence). The CDR3 consists of 16 residues. The J segment lost 7 bases and the V segment lost 5 bases, leaving 11 bases of the junction unmatched. CDR3 loop: CASSSRGTSGAREQYF. The CDR3 DNA sequence: TGTGCCAGTAGTTCACGTGGGACTAGCGGGGCTCGGGAGCAGTACTTC.

V usage is TRBV11-2 and J usage is TRBJ1-6, with 9 bases matching TRBD1. The CDR3 extends over 14 amino acids. V was pared by 5 bases and J by 9 bases, with 5 bases of the junction left unmatched. From germline, CDR1 is SGHAT and CDR2 FQNNGV. CDR3 amino acids: CASSEGDRVSPLHF. CDR3 bases: TGTGCCAGCAGCGAAGGGGACAGGGTTTCACCCCTCCACTTT. Supplemented by reference TRBV11-2 and TRBJ1-6, the full variable domain reads EAGVAQSPRYKIIEKRQSVAFWCNPISGHATLYWYQQILGQGPKLLIQFQNNGVVDDSQLPKDRFSAERLKGVDSTLKIQPAKLEDSAVYLCASSEGDRVSPLHFGNGTRLTVT.

Many counts were recorded for this clonotype. This chain links TRBV18 with TRBJ1-1; maybe TRBD1 (5 bases). CDR1 is KGHSH and CDR2 is LQKENI in the germline V gene. The CDR3 is made up of 15 amino acids. Trimming took 3 bases from V and 2 from J, leaving 13 bases between them. CDR3 coding DNA: TGTGCCAGCTCACCCAGGATAGGGGAAAACACTGAAGCTTTCTTT. The encoded protein is CASSPRIGENTEAFF.

This clonotype has more than one count but fewer than ten. The chain employs TRBV5-4 and TRBJ1-4, with D possibly matching TRBD1 (5 bases). The CDR3 is 15 residues long. V was clipped by 4 bases and J by 6 bases, with 16 bases between them. In germline, CDR1 is SGHNT, CDR2 YYREEE (reference sequence). The CDR3 bases are TGTGCCAGCAGCCTGAGCGGGGCGCCGGATGAAAAACTGTTTTTT. It is translated as CASSLSGAPDEKLFF.

A note on this clonotype: This could be a read error, since a much larger clone is one nucleotide away. The chain carries TRBV15 and TRBJ1-2; D is perhaps TRBD1 (6 bases). Trimming shortened V by 7 bases and J by 5 bases, and 26 bases separated the two germline ends. CDR1 is LNHNV, CDR2 YYDKDF, per germline (reference sequence). The CDR3 has 17 amino acids. This chain's CDR3 is CATNRPLGRGGQYGYTF. The CDR3 DNA follows: TGTGCCACCAACAGGCCCTTAGGACGAGGGGGGCAGTATGGCTACACCTTC.

The table lists this clonotype with a few counts. The J gene is TRBJ2-7, the V gene TRBV20-1, with 8 bases matching TRBD2. The CDR3 runs 14 residues. In germline, CDR1 is DFQATT, CDR2 SNEGSKA (reference sequence). V trimming: 0 bases; J trimming: 3 bases; junction bases outside the gene matches: 4. CDR3 in amino acids: CSARDPGGSYEQYF. Written as DNA, the CDR3 is TGCAGTGCTAGAGATCCGGGGGGGAGCTACGAGCAGTACTTC.

This clonotype has a count of ten or more. The chain recombines TRBV28 with TRBJ2-1; 9 bases agree with TRBD2. CDR3 length: 15 amino acids. Germline CDR1 is MDHEN and CDR2 is SYDVKM. The ends lost 6 bases at V and 2 bases at J; junction bases unmatched: 5. CDR3 loop: CASRNSGGPYNEQFF. The DNA of the CDR3 is TGTGCCAGCAGAAATAGCGGGGGACCCTACAATGAGCAGTTCTTC.

This clonotype has at least ten counts. V usage is TRBV6-1 and J usage is TRBJ2-2; 15 bases are a match to TRBD2. J was trimmed by 2 bases and V by 5 bases; bases with no gene match: 9. This CDR3 has 19 amino acids. Looked up from germline, CDR1 is MNHNS and CDR2 is SASEGT. CDR3 sequence reads: CASSYGLGLAGGNTGELFF. The CDR3 DNA reads as TGTGCCAGCAGTTACGGTTTGGGACTAGCGGGGGGAAACACCGGGGAGCTGTTTTTT.

This clonotype came up many times. V usage is TRBV18 and J usage is TRBJ2-7; D unresolved. Germline CDR1 KGHSH, CDR2 LQKENI. The CDR3 is 14 residues long. Trimming took off 3 bases at V and 0 bases at J, with 9 bases between the two ends. The DNA for the CDR3 is TGTGCCAGCTCACCGGGATCGAGCTCCTACGAGCAGTACTTC. Translating gives CASSPGSSSYEQYF.

This clonotype was seen many times. The V gene is TRBV5-1, the J gene TRBJ2-3; the D gene is possibly TRBD1 (7 bases). Trimming removed 5 bases at V and 8 bases at J, with 15 bases between. Germline CDR1 is SGHRS and CDR2 is YFSETQ. CDR3 length equals 13 residues. The CDR3 sequence: CASSAGGTFTQYF. In nucleotides, the CDR3 is TGCGCCAGCAGTGCAGGGGGGACTTTTACGCAGTATTTT. Full variable domain (remainder filled in from reference TRBV5-1 and TRBJ2-3): KAGVTQTPRYLIKTRGQQVTLSCSPISGHRSVSWYQQTPGQGLQFLFEYFSETQRNKGNFPGRFSGRQFSNSRSEMNVSTLELGDSALYLCASSAGGTFTQYFGPGTRLTVL.

This clonotype was seen ten or more times. The chain has TRBV7-3 and TRBJ1-1, with D uncertain. From germline, CDR1 is SGHTA and CDR2 FQGTGA. The CDR3 length is 13 residues. The V end lost 0 bases, the J end lost 6 bases, and 8 bases lay between the germline ends. The CDR3 DNA is TGTGCCAGCAGCTTAACTCCAAGCGCTGAAGCTTTCTTT. The encoded protein is CASSLTPSAEAFF.

This clonotype was counted at least ten times. The chain combines TRBV7-3 with TRBJ2-3, with 8 bases fitting TRBD2. Trimming took 8 bases from V and 2 from J; bases not matched to a gene: 9. This CDR3 is built from 15 residues. Looked up from germline, CDR1 is SGHTA and CDR2 is FQGTGA. As DNA, the CDR3 is TGTGCCAGCTCTGGGCGGGGGGCATCCACAGATACGCAGTATTTT. It encodes CASSGRGASTDTQYF.

This clonotype occurred many times. V usage is TRBV7-2 and J usage is TRBJ1-1; a weak D match, TRBD1 (6 bases). The germline V and J ends were trimmed by 4 bases and 4 bases, with 13 bases remaining between them. The CDR3 has 14 residues. Germline V CDR1 and CDR2: SGHTA, FQGNSA. The CDR3 DNA reads as TGTGCCAGCAGCTCAGAAGGGGGTACCACTGAAGCTTTCTTT. Its translation is CASSSEGGTTEAFF.

On this clonotype itself: Just one base apart from a much larger clone, this may be a read error. The CDR3 does not end in the conserved phenylalanine or tryptophan, so this is likely a read error. The chain joins TRBV27 to TRBJ1-2, with D perhaps TRBD1 (5 bases). CDR3 length: 16 residues. Trimming took 3 bases from V and 1 from J, leaving 15 bases between them. Germline V gene data show CDR1 as MNHEY and CDR2 as SMNVEV (reference sequence). CDR3 in amino acids: CASSLGRGAFNYGYTL. As DNA, the CDR3 is TGTGCCAGCAGTTTGGGGAGGGGCGCGTTTAACTATGGCTACACCCTC.

This clonotype appeared many times. The chain uses TRBV7-2 and TRBJ1-4; D is possibly TRBD1 (6 bases). V lost 2 bases and J lost 6, with 25 bases in between. Germline-derived CDR1 and CDR2 are SGHTA and FQGNSA. The CDR3 is 19 residues long. The CDR3 DNA reads TGTGCCAGCAGCTTAAAAGGGTGGGGGCCCGGGGCGCATCATGAAAAACTGTTTTTT. It translates to CASSLKGWGPGAHHEKLFF.

There are many counts of this clonotype. The V call is TRBV15, the J call TRBJ1-2; 9 nucleotides line up with TRBD1. V was pared by 5 bases and J by 6 bases, with 7 bases of the junction left unmatched. CDR3 length: 14 amino acids. Germline CDR1 and CDR2: LNHNV and YYDKDF (reference sequence). In nucleotides, the CDR3 is TGTGCCACCAGCTCTCGGACAGGGGTTGATGGCTACACCTTC. Translated, it gives CATSSRTGVDGYTF. The full variable domain, in which reference TRBV15 and TRBJ1-2 provide the parts outside the CDR3, is DAMVIQNPRYQVTQFGKPVTLSCSQTLNHNVMYWYQQKSSQAPKLLFHYYDKDFNNEADTPDNFQSRRPNTSFCFLDIRSPGLGDTAMYLCATSSRTGVDGYTFGSGTRLTVV.